Shown below are 13 T cell receptor beta chains from a single sample sequenced in a study of Ad26.COV2.S vaccination and SARS-CoV-2 variants. Treatment here: about 20 received Ad26.COV2.S at low or high dose, single or two shots; roughly 5 received placebo; per-sample allocation not given. Day 63 after the first vaccine or placebo injection was the time point for sampling. Method: immunoSEQ multiplex PCR; TCRdb's copy keeps in-frame clones and lacks some. The data contain 350,000 to 450,000 clones, 83% of them singletons. Here the sequenced sample was peripheral blood, taken in a trial of Ad26.COV2.S vaccine versus placebo. These receptors came from a person between 18 and 60 years old who received the Ad26.COV2.S COVID-19 vaccine or a placebo.

In this sample, this clone turned up a few times. The CDR3, as DNA: TGTGCCAGCAGTTTTGGTGGGGGTGAGCAGTACTTC. This gives the protein CASSFGGGEQYF. This chain uses TRBV12-3 or TRBV12-4 with TRBJ2-7; D might be TRBD1 or TRBD2, each matching 5 bases. Trimming removed 3 bases at V and 7 bases at J, with 10 bases between. The CDR3 covers 12 residues.

The chain uses TRBV29-1 and TRBJ1-1; the D gene is possibly TRBD1 (6 bases). Deletions cut 4 bases from V and 4 bases from J, with 13 bases between. This CDR3 is 13 amino acids long. CDR1 is SQVTM, CDR2 ANQGSEA, per germline. Here the CDR3 DNA reads TGCAGCGTTGGGGCAGGGGAGGGCACTGAAGCTTTCTTT. Its translation: CSVGAGEGTEAFF. Full variable domain (missing parts from reference TRBV29-1 and TRBJ1-1): SAVISQKPSRDICQRGTSLTIQCQVDSQVTMMFWYRQQPGQSLTLIATANQGSEATYESGFVIDKFPISRPNLTFSTLTVSNMSPEDSSIYLCSVGAGEGTEAFFGQGTRLTVV.

The chain joins TRBV4-3 to TRBJ1-2; TRBD1 is a possible D gene (5 bases). The CDR3 is 15 residues long. V was shortened by 4 bases and J by 4 bases, with 16 bases between the two germline ends. CDR1 is LGHNA and CDR2 is YSLEER in the germline V gene. The CDR3 DNA is TGCGCCAGCAGCCCAACGTTCCAAGGGACCTATGGCTACACCTTC. Translated, it gives CASSPTFQGTYGYTF.

V and J are TRBV5-6 and TRBJ1-1; D is perhaps TRBD1 (5 bases). Germline V CDR1 and CDR2: SGHDT, YYEEEE. This CDR3 spans 14 amino acids. Trimming stripped 7 bases from V and 4 bases from J, with 17 bases between. CDR3 in DNA: TGTGCCAGCTCAAGGGTTGGGGCCGTCACTGAAGCTTTCTTT. Its protein product is CASSRVGAVTEAFF.

This clone was seen a handful of times. The chain couples TRBV4-3 to TRBJ1-2; D is possibly TRBD1 (5 bases). The CDR3 runs 15 residues. Trimming removed 1 base from V and 5 bases from J, with 14 bases in between. Germline-derived CDR1 and CDR2 are LGHNA and YSLEER. CDR3 sequence (DNA): TGCGCCAGCAGCCAAGCAGGGAAAGGGATGTATGGCTACACCTTC. Encoded protein: CASSQAGKGMYGYTF.

The CDR3 protein is CASSTPSGSLDTQYF. CDR3 in DNA: TGTGCCAGCAGCACCCCGTCGGGGAGCCTTGATACGCAGTATTTT. The chain combines TRBV4-2 with TRBJ2-3; perhaps TRBD2 as D (5 bases). The CDR3 runs 15 residues. Germline values: CDR1 LGHNA, CDR2 YNFKEQ. Deletions cut 5 bases from V and 6 bases from J, with 18 bases between.

The chain couples TRBV9 to TRBJ2-3, with D unclear. CDR3 length: 12 residues. Germline lookup yields CDR1 SGDLS and CDR2 YYNGEE. V was clipped by 2 bases and J by 8 bases, with 9 bases between them. The CDR3 bases are TGTGCCAGCAGCGTTTCTATGGGTACGCAGTATTTT. It yields the protein CASSVSMGTQYF.

This clone was counted a single time. The chain is built from TRBV18 and TRBJ1-2; D uncertain. Trimming cost V 3 bases and J 6 bases, with 17 bases left between them. The CDR3 contains 15 residues. Germline lookup yields CDR1 KGHSH and CDR2 LQKENI. The CDR3 loop is CASSPRLEGVNGYTF. Written as DNA, the CDR3 is TGTGCCAGCTCACCTCGGTTGGAGGGAGTAAATGGCTACACCTTC.

This chain uses TRBV18 with TRBJ1-4; D is unresolved. Deletions cut 4 bases from V and 4 bases from J, with 7 bases between. Looked up from germline, CDR1 is KGHSH and CDR2 is LQKENI. This CDR3 spans 13 amino acids. This CDR3 is CASSRAINEKLFF. CDR3 sequence (DNA): TGTGCCAGCTCACGGGCCATTAATGAAAAACTGTTTTTT.

A few counts support this clone. This chain's CDR3 is CASRIDSPSPQHF. In DNA form, the CDR3 reads TGTGCCAGCAGGATCGACAGCCCCAGTCCCCAGCATTTT. The gene calls are TRBV2 and TRBJ1-5; D is perhaps TRBD1 (5 bases). With 6 bases removed from V and 10 bases from J, the gap between germline ends came to 16 bases. This CDR3 is 13 amino acids long. CDR1 and CDR2 (germline): SNHLY, FYNNEI. The entire variable domain, with the rest obtained from reference TRBV2 and TRBJ1-5, is as follows: EPEVTQTPSHQVTQMGQEVILRCVPISNHLYFYWYRQILGQKVEFLVSFYNNEISEKSEIFDDQFSVERPDGSNFTLKIRSTKLEDSAMYFCASRIDSPSPQHFGDGTRLSIL.

This chain connects TRBV5-4 to TRBJ2-5; D is unresolved. V was trimmed by 1 base and J by 3 bases, leaving 4 bases between them. Germline V gene sequence: CDR1 SGHNT, CDR2 YYREEE (reference sequence). The CDR3 spans 12 residues. CDR3 sequence (DNA): TGTGCCAGCAGCTTGAGGAAAGAGACCCAGTACTTC. This sequence encodes CASSLRKETQYF.

This clone was detected many times. The chain carries TRBV6-5 and TRBJ1-2; TRBD1 matches 9 bases. The CDR3 consists of 15 residues. The trim removed 0 bases at V and 5 bases at J, leaving 4 bases unmatched. Per germline, CDR1 MNHEY and CDR2 SVGAGI. The CDR3 loop is CASSYSTGGEYGYTF. The DNA for the CDR3 is TGTGCCAGCAGTTACTCGACAGGGGGAGAGTATGGCTACACCTTC.

The V call is TRBV24-1, the J call TRBJ2-2; D is possibly TRBD1 (6 bases). CDR1 is KGHDR, CDR2 SFDVKD, per germline. Trimming stripped 6 bases from V and 11 bases from J, with 12 bases between. The CDR3 is 12 amino acids. This CDR3 reads CATSKQGAELFF. CDR3 in DNA: TGTGCCACCAGTAAACAGGGCGCCGAGCTGTTTTTT.